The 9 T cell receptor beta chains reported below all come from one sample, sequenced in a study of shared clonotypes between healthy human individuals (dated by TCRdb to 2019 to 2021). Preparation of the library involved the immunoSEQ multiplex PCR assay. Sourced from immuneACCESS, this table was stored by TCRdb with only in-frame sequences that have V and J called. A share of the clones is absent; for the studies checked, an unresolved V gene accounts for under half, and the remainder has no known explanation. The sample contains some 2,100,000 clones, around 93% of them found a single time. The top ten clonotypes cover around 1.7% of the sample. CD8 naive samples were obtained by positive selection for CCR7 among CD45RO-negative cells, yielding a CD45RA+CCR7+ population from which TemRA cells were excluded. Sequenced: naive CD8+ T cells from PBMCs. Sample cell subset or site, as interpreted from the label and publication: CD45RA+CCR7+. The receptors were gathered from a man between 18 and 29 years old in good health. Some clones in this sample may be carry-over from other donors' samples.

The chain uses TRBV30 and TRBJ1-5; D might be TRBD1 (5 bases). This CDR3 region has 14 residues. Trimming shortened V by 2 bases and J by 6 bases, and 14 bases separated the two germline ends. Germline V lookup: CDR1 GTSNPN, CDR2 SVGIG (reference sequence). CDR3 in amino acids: CAWSLKRGGQPQHF. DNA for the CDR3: TGTGCCTGGAGTCTGAAAAGGGGTGGTCAGCCCCAGCATTTT.

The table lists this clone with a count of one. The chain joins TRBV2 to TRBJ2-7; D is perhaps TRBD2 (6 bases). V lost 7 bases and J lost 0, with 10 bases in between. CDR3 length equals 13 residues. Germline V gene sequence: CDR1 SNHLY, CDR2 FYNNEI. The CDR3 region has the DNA TGTGCCAGCAATGGGAGGAGCTCCTACGAGCAGTACTTC. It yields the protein CASNGRSSYEQYF.

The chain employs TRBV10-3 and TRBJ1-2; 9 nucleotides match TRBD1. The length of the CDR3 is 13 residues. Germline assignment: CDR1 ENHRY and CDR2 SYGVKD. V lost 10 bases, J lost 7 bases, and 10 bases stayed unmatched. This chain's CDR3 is CATQGQGHGGYTF. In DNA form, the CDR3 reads TGTGCCACCCAGGGACAGGGTCACGGTGGCTACACCTTC.

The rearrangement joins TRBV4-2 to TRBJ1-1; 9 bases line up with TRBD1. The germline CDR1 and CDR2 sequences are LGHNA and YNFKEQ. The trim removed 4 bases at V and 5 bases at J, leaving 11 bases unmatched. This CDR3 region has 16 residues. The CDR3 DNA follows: TGTGCCAGCAGCCGCACAGGGGGCGCGTCGATTACTGAAGCTTTCTTT. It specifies CASSRTGGASITEAFF.

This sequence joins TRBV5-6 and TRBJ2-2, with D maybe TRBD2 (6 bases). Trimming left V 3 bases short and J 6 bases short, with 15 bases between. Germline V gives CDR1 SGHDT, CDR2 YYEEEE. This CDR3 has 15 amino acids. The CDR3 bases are TGTGCCAGCAGCTGGGGGGTTCGTTTTCCCGGGGAGCTGTTTTTT. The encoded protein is CASSWGVRFPGELFF.

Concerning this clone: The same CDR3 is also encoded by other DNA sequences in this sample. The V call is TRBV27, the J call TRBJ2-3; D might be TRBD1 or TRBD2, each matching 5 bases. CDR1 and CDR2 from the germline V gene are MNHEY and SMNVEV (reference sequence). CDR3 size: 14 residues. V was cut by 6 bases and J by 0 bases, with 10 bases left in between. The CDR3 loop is CASSLGASTDTQYF. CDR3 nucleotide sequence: TGTGCCAGCAGCCTCGGGGCTAGCACAGATACGCAGTATTTT.

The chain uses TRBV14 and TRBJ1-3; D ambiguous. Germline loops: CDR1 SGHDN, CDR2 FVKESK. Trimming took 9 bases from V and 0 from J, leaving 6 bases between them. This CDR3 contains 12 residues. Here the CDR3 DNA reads TGTGCCAGTGGCTACTCTGGAAACACCATATATTTT. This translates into CASGYSGNTIYF. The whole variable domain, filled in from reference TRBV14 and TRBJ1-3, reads EAGVTQFPSHSVIEKGQTVTLRCDPISGHDNLYWYRRVMGKEIKFLLHFVKESKQDESGMPNNRFLAERTGGTYSTLKVQPAELEDSGVYFCASGYSGNTIYFGEGSWLTVV.

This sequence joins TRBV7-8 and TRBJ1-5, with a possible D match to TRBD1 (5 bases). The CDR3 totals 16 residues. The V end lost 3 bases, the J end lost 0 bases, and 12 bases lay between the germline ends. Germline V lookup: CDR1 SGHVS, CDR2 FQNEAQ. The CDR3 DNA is TGTGCCAGCAGCTTCAACCGGGACTATAGCAATCAGCCCCAGCATTTT. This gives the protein CASSFNRDYSNQPQHF.

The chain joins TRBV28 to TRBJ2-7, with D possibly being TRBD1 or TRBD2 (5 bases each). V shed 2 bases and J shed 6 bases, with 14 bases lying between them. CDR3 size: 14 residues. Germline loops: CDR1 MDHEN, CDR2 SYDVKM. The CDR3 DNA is TGTGCCAGCAGTTTACAGGGTTCGGCGGGCGAGCAGTACTTC. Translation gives CASSLQGSAGEQYF.